This T cell receptor beta chain was sequenced for a study of T-cell memory formation after mild COVID-19. About this clonotype itself: Antigen: not known.

CDR1 DFQATT and CDR2 SNEGSKA come from the germline V gene (reference sequence). The CDR3 consists of 13 residues. Notes on the study in general: Pre-infection memory carried some responding clones, suggesting that cross-reactive memory joined. Most CD4+ clones that shrank were in CM and EM, while CD8+ ones turned up in EMRA.

TCRdb recomputed calls from the 5' RACE reads with MiXCR, one row per CDR3 protein. The repertoire consists of a few hundred thousand distinct CDR3 sequences, with 20% to 30% occurring once and the leading ten covering under 15%. The sequencing sample was made of PBMCs or a T cell subset sorted from them (not recorded which). The chain employs TRBV20-1 and TRBJ1-1, with D maybe TRBD1 (5 bases). The receptor was isolated from an adult woman who had mild COVID-19 (a few samples of this study predate the infection). Cell type and time point are not known. The CDR3 reads CSGSGAGNTEAFF. The CDR3 nucleotides read TGCAGCGGGTCTGGGGCCGGGAACACTGAAGCTTTCTTT.